These 23 T cell receptor beta chains originate from one sample sequenced in a study of OX40 agonist ivuxolimab in advanced cancers. Generated by immunoSEQ multiplex PCR, the TCRdb table keeps only in-frame clones and is missing some. Here the sample spans about 93,000 clones, approximately 90% being singletons. The sequencing used CD4+ or CD8+ T cells sorted from blood, collected in a trial of the OX40 agonist ivuxolimab. The origin of the receptors is an adult with an advanced solid tumor such as melanoma, head and neck, liver or kidney cancer.

J is TRBJ1-5 and V is TRBV7-2; D remains unclear. Germline V gene sequence: CDR1 SGHTA, CDR2 FQGNSA. The CDR3 is 17 residues long. Trimming removed 3 bases at V and 0 bases at J, with 15 bases between. CDR3 bases: TGTGCCAGCAGCTTTTGGGCAGGTCCTTATAGCAATCAGCCCCAGCATTTT. This encodes CASSFWAGPYSNQPQHF. The full variable domain, completed using reference TRBV7-2 and TRBJ1-5, is GAGVSQSPSNKVTEKGKDVELRCDPISGHTALYWYRQSLGQGLEFLIYFQGNSAPDKSGLPSDRFSAERTGGSVSTLTIQRTQQEDSAVYLCASSFWAGPYSNQPQHFGDGTRLSIL.

The rearrangement uses TRBV6-5 and TRBJ2-1; D possibly corresponds to TRBD2 (5 bases). The CDR3 extends over 11 amino acids. V shed 6 bases and J shed 8 bases, with 8 bases lying between them. Germline CDR1 MNHEY, CDR2 SVGAGI. The DNA for the CDR3 is TGTGCCAGCAGGGCGGGCTATGAGCAGTTCTTC. Translating it yields CASRAGYEQFF.

This chain connects TRBV7-9 to TRBJ2-1; unclear D gene. The germline V gene has CDR1 SEHNR and CDR2 FQNEAQ (reference sequence). V lost 1 base to trimming and J lost 6 bases, with 10 bases between them. This CDR3 has 14 residues. The CDR3 DNA is TGTGCCAGCAGCTTAGGTCCTTGGGCCAATGAGCAGTTCTTC. Translating it yields CASSLGPWANEQFF.

The chain joins TRBV27 to TRBJ2-7; D call uncertain. V gave up 5 bases and J gave up 2 bases, with 10 bases separating them. Germline CDR1 and CDR2: MNHEY and SMNVEV (reference sequence). The CDR3 is 13 amino acids. The CDR3 DNA is TGTGCCAGCAGTCCAGGATCGACCTACGAGCAGTACTTC. Translating it yields CASSPGSTYEQYF.

In its sample, this clone was seen once. CDR3 nucleotide sequence: TGTGCCAGCAGTTCAACACAGGGGTCTGGCTACACCTTC. It is translated as CASSSTQGSGYTF. The J gene is TRBJ1-2, the V gene TRBV27; 7 bases align to TRBD1. CDR3 size: 13 residues. V shed 4 bases and J 7 bases; nucleotides not matched to a gene: 6. Germline CDR1 and CDR2: MNHEY and SMNVEV (reference sequence).

A single count supports this clone. The chain joins TRBV5-1 to TRBJ2-1; D remains ambiguous. CDR3 length equals 14 residues. Trimming left V 3 bases short and J 7 bases short, with 14 bases between. Germline V CDR1 and CDR2: SGHRS, YFSETQ. CDR3 DNA: TGCGCCAGCAGCTCCTTCCAGGCGGTAAATGAGCAGTTCTTC. This translates into CASSSFQAVNEQFF.

This sequence joins TRBV4-2 and TRBJ2-2; TRBD2 aligns across 12 bases. After removal of 1 base from V and 2 bases from J, the junction contained 5 bases not matched to a gene. Germline V gives CDR1 LGHNA, CDR2 YNFKEQ. The CDR3 spans 18 residues. CDR3 coding DNA: TGTGCCAGCAGCCAAGTAACTAGCGGGGGGCGTAACACCGGGGAGCTGTTTTTT. Its translation: CASSQVTSGGRNTGELFF.

The rearrangement links TRBV20-1 to TRBJ2-5; maybe TRBD2 (6 bases). Trimming removed 4 bases from V and 5 bases from J, with 8 bases in between. The germline V gene encodes CDR1 DFQATT and CDR2 SNEGSKA (reference sequence). The CDR3 consists of 11 residues. CDR3 DNA: TGCAGTGCTACCCGGGAGGAGACCCAGTACTTC. Its protein is CSATREETQYF.

The chain employs TRBV7-6 and TRBJ2-7; the D gene could be TRBD1 or TRBD2 (5 bases each). The CDR3 runs to 12 residues. Germline values: CDR1 SGHVS, CDR2 FNYEAQ. V was clipped by 0 bases and J by 7 bases, with 7 bases between them. CDR3 coding DNA: TGTGCCAGCAGCTTAGCGTGGGGGGAGCAGTACTTC. Amino acids: CASSLAWGEQYF.

This clone appeared a few times. The chain links TRBV6-1 to TRBJ2-7, with D perhaps matching TRBD1 (5 bases). CDR1 is MNHNS and CDR2 is SASEGT in the germline V gene. Between the trimmed V and J ends, which lost 0 bases and 3 bases, there was a span of 12 bases. The CDR3 contains 15 residues. The CDR3 loop reads CASSEATGTRYEQYF. In nucleotides, the CDR3 is TGTGCCAGCAGTGAAGCCACAGGTACCCGCTACGAGCAGTACTTC.

The chain couples TRBV7-2 to TRBJ1-1; tentatively, D is TRBD1 (5 bases). This CDR3 region has 15 residues. V lost 7 bases to trimming and J lost 0 bases, with 15 bases between them. CDR1 is SGHTA, CDR2 FQGNSA, per germline. Here the CDR3 DNA reads TGTGCCAGCACCCTTAGTGCAGGGCTGAACACTGAAGCTTTCTTT. Translating it yields CASTLSAGLNTEAFF.

The chain recombines TRBV19 with TRBJ1-3, with D possibly matching TRBD1 (6 bases). The CDR3 sequence is 15 residues long. CDR1 LNHDA and CDR2 SQIVND come from the germline V gene (reference sequence). The V and J ends lost 5 bases and 2 bases respectively, with 13 bases between them. The CDR3 loop reads CASSRKGVAGNTIYF. The CDR3 region has the DNA TGTGCCAGTAGTCGAAAGGGGGTGGCTGGAAACACCATATATTTT. Using reference TRBV19 and TRBJ1-3 for the parts outside the CDR3, the full variable domain is DGGITQSPKYLFRKEGQNVTLSCEQNLNHDAMYWYRQDPGQGLRLIYYSQIVNDFQKGDIAEGYSVSREKKESFPLTVTSAQKNPTAFYLCASSRKGVAGNTIYFGEGSWLTVV.

The chain is built from TRBV5-8 and TRBJ2-3; unclear D gene. The CDR3 consists of 13 residues. The V and J ends lost 2 bases and 2 bases respectively, with 6 bases between them. Per germline, CDR1 SGHTS and CDR2 YDEGEE. Here the CDR3 reads CASSLLITDTQYF. CDR3 sequence (DNA): TGTGCCAGCAGCTTATTGATCACAGATACGCAGTATTTT.

The CDR3: CASSLWASDSYEQYF. CDR3 bases: TGTGCCAGCAGCTTGTGGGCTAGCGATTCCTACGAGCAGTACTTC. The chain combines TRBV5-4 with TRBJ2-7, with a weak D call TRBD2 (6 bases). Germline CDR1 SGHNT, CDR2 YYREEE (reference sequence). The CDR3 is made up of 15 amino acids. Deletions cut 1 base from V and 1 base from J, with 12 bases between.

This chain connects TRBV6-4 to TRBJ2-3; D is undetermined. V was trimmed by 6 bases and J by 2 bases, leaving 9 bases between them. Per the germline V gene, CDR1 is MRHNA and CDR2 is SNTAGT. The CDR3 loop spans 13 amino acids. The CDR3 nucleotides read TGTGCCAGCAGATACGGACCCACAGATACGCAGTATTTT. Translated, it gives CASRYGPTDTQYF.

The chain couples TRBV5-1 to TRBJ2-2; 7 positions agree with TRBD1. J was trimmed by 7 bases and V by 1 base; bases with no gene match: 10. Germline assignment: CDR1 SGHRS and CDR2 YFSETQ. CDR3 length: 16 amino acids. The CDR3 nucleotides are TGCGCCAGCAGCTTGTACGGGACAGCTATGATCGGGGAGCTGTTTTTT. Translation: CASSLYGTAMIGELFF.

The J gene is TRBJ2-3, the V gene TRBV6-5, with D tentatively TRBD1 (5 bases). In germline, CDR1 is MNHEY, CDR2 SVGAGI. There are 15 residues in the CDR3. The ends were cut back, 5 bases at V and 6 bases at J, with 18 bases in the middle. CDR3 bases: TGTGCCAGCAGTGGCCTAGGGGCGGTGGCGGATACGCAGTATTTT. It is translated as CASSGLGAVADTQYF.

This clone was detected once. V is TRBV11-2 and J is TRBJ1-4, with D possibly being TRBD1 (6 bases). The CDR3 totals 14 residues. CDR1 is SGHAT, CDR2 FQNNGV, per germline. Trimming left V 8 bases short and J 9 bases short, with 19 bases between. The CDR3 here is CASRGGHPTQKLFF. The CDR3 nucleotides read TGTGCCAGCCGAGGGGGACATCCAACTCAAAAACTGTTTTTT.

The chain carries TRBV29-1 and TRBJ2-1; D is possibly TRBD1 (6 bases). The CDR3 sequence is 11 residues long. Trimming took 5 bases from V and 9 from J, leaving 11 bases between them. Germline CDR1 SQVTM, CDR2 ANQGSEA. The CDR3 here is CSVSQGSEQFF. The CDR3 nucleotides read TGCAGCGTTTCACAGGGTAGTGAGCAGTTCTTC.

V usage is TRBV6-4 and J usage is TRBJ2-6, with D possibly being TRBD1 (6 bases). There are 15 residues in the CDR3. Looked up from germline, CDR1 is MRHNA and CDR2 is SNTAGT. Trimming cost V 3 bases and J 2 bases, with 8 bases left between them. Here the CDR3 reads CASSDGQTGANVLTF. The DNA for the CDR3 is TGTGCCAGCAGTGATGGACAGACTGGGGCCAACGTCCTGACTTTC.

The sample holds one count of this clone. V gene TRBV5-6 combines with J gene TRBJ1-2, with D possibly TRBD1 on 5 matching bases. CDR3 length equals 12 residues. The germline V gene encodes CDR1 SGHDT and CDR2 YYEEEE. V was clipped by 4 bases and J by 7 bases, with 11 bases between them. The CDR3 region is CASSPTDSGYTF. The CDR3 coding sequence is TGTGCCAGCAGCCCCACCGACAGTGGCTACACCTTC.

This clone was counted a few times. The CDR3: CASSLAGTGRGEAFF. The CDR3 nucleotides read TGCGCCAGCAGCTTGGCAGGGACAGGGCGGGGTGAAGCTTTCTTT. This chain uses TRBV5-1 with TRBJ1-1; 9 bases map to TRBD1. J was trimmed by 7 bases and V by 0 bases; bases with no gene match: 7. The CDR3 is made up of 15 amino acids. Germline CDR1 and CDR2: SGHRS and YFSETQ.

The chain has TRBV10-2 and TRBJ2-2; the D gene is possibly TRBD2 (7 bases). There are 15 residues in the CDR3. V was trimmed by 8 bases and J by 0 bases, leaving 13 bases between them. CDR1 is WSHSY, CDR2 SAAADI, per germline. CDR3: CASGGGASNTGELFF. CDR3 bases: TGCGCCAGCGGGGGGGGCGCATCGAACACCGGGGAGCTGTTTTTT.